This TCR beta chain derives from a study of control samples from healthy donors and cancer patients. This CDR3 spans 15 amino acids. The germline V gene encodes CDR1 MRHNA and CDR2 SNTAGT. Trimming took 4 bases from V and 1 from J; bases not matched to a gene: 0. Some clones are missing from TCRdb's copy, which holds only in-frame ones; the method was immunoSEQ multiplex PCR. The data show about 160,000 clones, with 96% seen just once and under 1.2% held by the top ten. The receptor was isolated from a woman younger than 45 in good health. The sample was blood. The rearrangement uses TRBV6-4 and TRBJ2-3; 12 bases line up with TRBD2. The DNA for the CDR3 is TGTGCCAGCAGTGGGACTAGCGGGGGCACAGATACGCAGTATTTT. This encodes CASSGTSGGTDTQYF.